This T cell receptor (beta chain) was found in a study of CD8 T cells in Susac syndrome (dated by TCRdb to the late 2010s). About the investigation overall: Of the Susac syndrome patients who were sequenced, eight were in clinical remission while more than five had clinically active disease. At blood withdrawal, Susac syndrome patients were therapy-naive, treated with corticosteroids (with IVIg additionally given to some), or treated with IVIg alone. Repertoire sequencing was used to test whether CD8+ T cell activation and differentiation in Susac syndrome was antigen driven. Summary of the overall study and its limitations: The TCR sequencing and HLA analysis was acknowledged to have included a relatively small number of individuals. The CD4+ T cell repertoire of patients with Susac syndrome showed no detectable clonal expansion.

RNA was extracted using the RNeasy kit, and about 0.45 to 1 ug of the RNA was reverse transcribed with random hexamers. TCR beta CDR3 regions were amplified with the immunoSEQ multiplex PCR assay covering 54 Vbeta and 13 Jbeta segments. PCR amplification bias was corrected by using a synthetic template baseline for primer optimization and computational correction. The study's own analysis went as follows. Reads were assigned to V, D and J genes according to IMGT and analyzed in immunoSEQ Analyzer, with only productive sequences retained. Clonality was computed as one minus Shannon entropy normalized by log2 of the number of productive unique sequences. For each patient and control, public and private clones were evaluated among the 100 most prevalent clones. Clones were defined as Susac-specific if absent from the healthy and MS cohorts, from around 1,000 published viral clones and from other ImmuneACCESS disease sequences. The raw public data were reprocessed by TCRdb itself: fastp quality trimming at Q25, MiXCR clonotype calling, in-frame beta chains only. Each CDR3 protein gets just one entry, which takes the most common genes and DNA from the rows behind it. Here the V and J calls rest on TCRdb's processing, not on the authors' analysis. The sample table contains about 200,000 distinct CDR3 sequences; only one count was recorded for roughly nine tenths of them. Of the sample, 0.075% to 0.095% is held by the ten largest clones.

V was cut back by 0 bases and J by 5 bases, leaving a gap of 13 bases between them. The CDR3 sequence holds 14 residues, the cysteine and phenylalanine included. Kept here is only the CDR3 DNA, which spans 42 bases and is read in frame from base 1. Reading the germline V gene (reference sequence) gives CDR1 DFQATT and CDR2 SNEGSKA. Peripheral blood CD8+ and CD4+ T cells from healthy donors, Susac syndrome patients and multiple sclerosis patients were profiled using high-throughput TCR beta sequencing. The Susac syndrome patients fulfilled recently defined diagnostic criteria for definite or probable disease. Bulk CD8+ and CD4+ T cells were purified by magnetic negative isolation, whereas CD8+ TEMRA cells were enriched by FACS. Blood was drawn into EDTA tubes, processed within 24 hours, and PBMCs were isolated by density gradient centrifugation. PBMCs intended for TCR sequencing were frozen in liquid nitrogen and were later thawed in a 37 degrees C water bath. The sorted or isolated CD4+, CD8+ and CD8+ TEMRA cells had a purity of 90% or higher.

A remark on this clonotype: Its antigen is unknown. Base qualities are not provided; no much larger clone lies one nucleotide away.

Specimen: CD4+ T cells from PBMCs. The sequence is built from TRBV20-1 and TRBJ1-2; TRBD1 is a weak D gene call, 5 bases matching. This TCR came from a human donor with Susac syndrome. CDR3 region: CSARETRGSYGYTF. The DNA sequence follows: TGCAGTGCTAGAGAGACAAGGGGAAGTTATGGCTACACCTTC.